The clone carrying this T cell receptor beta chain was counted a few times. At the survey level, the v3.0 immunoSEQ assay was run. Only in-frame clones appear in the TCRdb table, and some are missing; sequencing was by immunoSEQ multiplex PCR. This sample yields 16,000 or so clones, of which around 95% are seen a single time; about 1.4% belongs to the top ten. This specimen belongs to a study of long-term antiretroviral therapy in people with HIV. The TCR was taken from a young man with HIV. Sequenced here: unsorted PBMCs, sampled more than 10 years after starting antiretroviral therapy.

CDR3 nucleotide sequence: TGTGCCAGCAGCGTACTAGCGGGGCCCACAGATACGCAGTATTTT. Its protein product is CASSVLAGPTDTQYF. This chain links TRBV9 with TRBJ2-3; 9 bases align to TRBD2. Germline loops: CDR1 SGDLS, CDR2 YYNGEE. Germline trimming cut 1 base from V and 2 bases from J; bases unmatched to any gene: 2. This CDR3 spans 15 amino acids.